These 17 T cell receptor beta chains came from one sample sequenced in a study of shared clonotypes between healthy human individuals. Assay: immunoSEQ multiplex PCR; the TCRdb copy retains only in-frame clones and omits some. The table shows nearly 1 million clones, with roughly 72% occurring only once. The sequencing input was memory CD4+ T cells sorted from blood. The sample's subset: CD45RA-negative fraction. These receptors came from a man aged 18 to 29 in good health.

The rearrangement uses TRBV11-2 and TRBJ2-7; D may be TRBD1 (6 bases). V was clipped by 0 bases and J by 3 bases, with 9 bases between them. CDR1 and CDR2 from the germline V gene are SGHAT and FQNNGV. The length of the CDR3 is 14 residues. The CDR3 spells CASSLEGRGYEQYF. The CDR3 DNA sequence: TGTGCCAGCAGCTTAGAAGGCAGGGGCTACGAGCAGTACTTC.

The V call is TRBV5-4, the J call TRBJ2-5, with D tentatively TRBD2 (5 bases). Trimming took 7 bases from V and 1 from J, leaving 14 bases between them. This CDR3 is 14 amino acids long. CDR1 is SGHNT and CDR2 is YYREEE in the germline V gene (reference sequence). Here the CDR3 DNA reads TGTGCCAGCGGGAGTGGGAACCTCCAAGAGACCCAGTACTTC. This encodes CASGSGNLQETQYF.

CDR3 sequence reads: CASSLVLRGQETQYF. The CDR3 bases are TGTGCCAGCAGCTTAGTTCTCCGGGGACAAGAGACCCAGTACTTC. The gene calls are TRBV7-2 and TRBJ2-5, with D perhaps TRBD2 (5 bases). V lost 1 base and J 2 bases, leaving 11 bases between the germline ends. The V gene's germline CDR1 is SGHTA and CDR2 FQGNSA. CDR3 length: 15 amino acids.

The chain employs TRBV27 and TRBJ2-7; D might be TRBD1 or TRBD2, each matching 5 bases. The germline V and J ends were trimmed by 6 bases and 2 bases, with 17 bases remaining between them. The CDR3 is 15 amino acids. Germline assignment: CDR1 MNHEY and CDR2 SMNVEV (reference sequence). In DNA form, the CDR3 reads TGTGCCAGCAGGGTCACCGGGACGGATACCTACGAGCAGTACTTC. It translates to CASRVTGTDTYEQYF.

This clone was found once. The rearrangement uses TRBV19 and TRBJ1-6, with 8 bases lining up with TRBD1. Germline assignment: CDR1 LNHDA and CDR2 SQIVND (reference sequence). CDR3 length: 16 amino acids. V shed 7 bases and J 0 bases; nucleotides not matched to a gene: 5. The chain's CDR3 is CASNQGASSYNSPLHF. The CDR3 DNA is TGTGCCAGTAATCAGGGGGCGAGCTCCTATAATTCACCCCTCCACTTT.

The chain recombines TRBV21-1 with TRBJ2-1. TRBV21-1 is a pseudogene locus. CDR3 size: 14 residues. CDR3 in DNA: TGTGCCAGCAGCGAGCTTCGGGCCCACAATGAGCAGTTCTTC. Its protein is CASSELRAHNEQFF.

The chain couples TRBV5-1 to TRBJ2-2; no definite D call. The V end was cut by 4 bases, the J end by 3 bases, with 10 bases between. The CDR3 is 14 residues long. Germline V gene sequence: CDR1 SGHRS, CDR2 YFSETQ. The CDR3 here is CASSMVTDTGELFF. In DNA, the CDR3 is TGCGCCAGCAGCATGGTCACGGACACCGGGGAGCTGTTTTTT.

This clone was counted once. The chain has TRBV5-6 and TRBJ1-4; 7 bases fit TRBD1. With 3 bases clipped from V and 4 bases from J, the junction kept 12 bases outside the gene matches. There are 17 residues in the CDR3. Germline V CDR1 and CDR2: SGHDT, YYEEEE. In DNA form, the CDR3 reads TGTGCCAGCAGCTCCGGAGACAGGGCTGGGGGTAATGAAAAACTGTTTTTT. It yields the protein CASSSGDRAGGNEKLFF.

This clone was seen a single time. This chain joins TRBV5-8 and TRBJ2-4; D gene unclear. The V and J ends lost 2 bases and 1 base respectively, with 13 bases between them. CDR1 and CDR2 (germline): SGHTS, YDEGEE. The CDR3 covers 16 residues. The DNA for the CDR3 is TGTGCCAGCAGCTTCGGGCGGAACGGGGCCAAAAACATTCAGTACTTC. Translation gives CASSFGRNGAKNIQYF.

The rearrangement joins TRBV4-2 to TRBJ1-4; D ambiguous. The CDR3 is 16 residues long. In germline, CDR1 is LGHNA, CDR2 YNFKEQ. Trimming shortened V by 0 bases and J by 0 bases, and 8 bases separated the two germline ends. Here the CDR3 reads CASSQEQNPTNEKLFF. The CDR3 coding sequence is TGTGCCAGCAGCCAAGAACAAAATCCAACTAATGAAAAACTGTTTTTT.

V and J are TRBV7-9 and TRBJ2-1; D gene uncertain. The CDR3 runs to 11 residues. Germline assignment: CDR1 SEHNR and CDR2 FQNEAQ (reference sequence). V was pared by 5 bases and J by 9 bases, with 8 bases between. In DNA, the CDR3 is TGTGCCAGCAGCCCGAAGATTGAGCAGTTCTTC. Its protein is CASSPKIEQFF.

Note on this clone: With a much larger clone just one base away, this may be a read error. This chain's CDR3 is CASSRQGAGNQPQHF. Here the CDR3 DNA reads TGTGCCAGCAGTCGACAGGGGGCAGGCAATCAGCCCCAGCATTTT. V usage is TRBV28 and J usage is TRBJ1-5, with 10 bases identical to TRBD1. The CDR3 covers 15 residues. J was trimmed by 2 bases and V by 5 bases; bases with no gene match: 3. Per germline, CDR1 MDHEN and CDR2 SYDVKM.

This clone appeared a few times. V usage is TRBV4-1 and J usage is TRBJ2-6, with D hard to call. Germline V lookup: CDR1 MGHRA, CDR2 YSYEKL. The V and J ends lost 0 bases and 2 bases respectively, with 8 bases between them. The CDR3 consists of 16 residues. For the CDR3, the DNA is TGCGCCAGCAGCCAAGATGGCAGCGCTGGGGCCAACGTCCTGACTTTC. It translates to CASSQDGSAGANVLTF.

The V and J genes are TRBV7-9 and TRBJ2-1, with D hard to call. Trimming removed 4 bases from V and 4 bases from J, with 20 bases in between. CDR3 length: 17 amino acids. CDR1 and CDR2 from the germline V gene are SEHNR and FQNEAQ (reference sequence). The CDR3 spells CASSSHRGPTLYNEQFF. Here the CDR3 DNA reads TGTGCCAGCAGCTCTCACCGTGGCCCTACCCTTTACAATGAGCAGTTCTTC.

As concerns this clone: Different DNA sequences within this sample yield the same CDR3. The chain combines TRBV7-9 with TRBJ1-2; D unresolved. The germline V gene has CDR1 SEHNR and CDR2 FQNEAQ (reference sequence). Between the trimmed V and J ends, which lost 1 base and 8 bases, there was a span of 11 bases. The CDR3 loop spans 13 amino acids. The CDR3 sequence: CASSLGGPGGYTF. The DNA for the CDR3 is TGTGCCAGCAGCTTAGGGGGTCCGGGAGGCTACACCTTC.

The chain combines TRBV7-2 with TRBJ1-2, with D possibly matching TRBD1 (5 bases). The CDR3 extends over 17 amino acids. V lost 4 bases and J 1 base, leaving 19 bases between the germline ends. CDR1 and CDR2 from the germline V gene are SGHTA and FQGNSA. CDR3 protein: CASSSLGALDHNYGYTF. In DNA, the CDR3 is TGTGCCAGCAGCTCTCTTGGGGCCCTAGACCATAACTATGGCTACACCTTC.

V and J are TRBV27 and TRBJ2-3; D perhaps matches TRBD2 (5 bases). This CDR3 is 15 amino acids long. Germline V gives CDR1 MNHEY, CDR2 SMNVEV (reference sequence). The V and J ends lost 0 bases and 2 bases respectively, with 9 bases between them. In DNA, the CDR3 is TGTGCCAGCAGTTTATCGGGGAGCCCCACAGATACGCAGTATTTT. Amino acids: CASSLSGSPTDTQYF.